One and the same sample provided the 5 T cell receptor beta chains below, sequenced in a study of cytomegalovirus exposure and HLA in healthy donors. The PCR made use of 60 Vbeta and 13 Jbeta primers. Sequenced by immunoSEQ multiplex PCR; TCRdb stores in-frame clones only, minus some. Found here are around 150,000 clones, approximately 73% of them singletons; the top ten hold approximately 15%. Sample: PBMCs. Receptor source: a human donor in good health.

The chain joins TRBV15 to TRBJ2-5; D not resolved. CDR1 is LNHNV and CDR2 is YYDKDF in the germline V gene (reference sequence). This CDR3 is built from 13 residues. The V and J ends lost 5 bases and 4 bases respectively, with 11 bases between them. The CDR3 coding sequence is TGTGCCACCAGCCCCAGTGTCAGAGAGACCCAGTACTTC. This encodes CATSPSVRETQYF.

This chain links TRBV5-6 with TRBJ2-3; 8 bases align to TRBD2. Per germline, CDR1 SGHDT and CDR2 YYEEEE. This CDR3 comprises 15 residues. V dropped 2 bases and J dropped 1; count of bases not matched to a gene: 3. CDR3 loop: CASSFRSGGTDTQYF. CDR3 sequence (DNA): TGTGCCAGCAGCTTCCGTAGCGGGGGCACAGATACGCAGTATTTT.

The chain is built from TRBV6-1 and TRBJ2-1; a possible D gene is TRBD1 (6 bases). Germline V gene lookup returns CDR1 MNHNS and CDR2 SASEGT. Trimming pared 2 bases from V and 1 base from J, leaving 12 bases between. The CDR3 has 16 amino acids. CDR3 amino acids: CASSEPRGFSYNEQFF. The CDR3 nucleotides read TGTGCCAGCAGTGAACCTAGGGGGTTTTCCTACAATGAGCAGTTCTTC.

The rearrangement uses TRBV9 and TRBJ2-5; TRBD2 might be the D (6 bases). The CDR3 length is 16 residues. V gave up 2 bases and J gave up 2 bases, with 16 bases separating them. The V gene's germline CDR1 is SGDLS and CDR2 YYNGEE. The CDR3 region has the DNA TGTGCCAGCAGCGTGGGCCTGGGGCGGGGACAAGAGACCCAGTACTTC. Its protein is CASSVGLGRGQETQYF.

This clone was observed once. The chain joins TRBV6-5 to TRBJ1-1; D is unclear. The ends were cut back, 0 bases at V and 6 bases at J, with 11 bases in the middle. The CDR3 totals 14 residues. In germline, CDR1 is MNHEY, CDR2 SVGAGI. The CDR3 reads CASSYSRVGAEAFF. The CDR3 DNA reads TGTGCCAGCAGTTACTCGAGGGTAGGAGCTGAAGCTTTCTTT.